Listed below are T cell receptor beta chains from one sample, sequenced in a study of blood T cell repertoires in COVID-19. Here immunoSEQ multiplex PCR was the method, and the copy in TCRdb shows in-frame clones only, minus some. The table has around 140,000 clones, 84% seen once. Input material: peripheral blood. Every receptor here comes from a man in his fifties or sixties with active or convalescent COVID-19. CDR3s include the opening cysteine and the closing phenylalanine or tryptophan. The order of the fields is V gene, clone size, D gene, J gene, CDR3 DNA, CDR3 protein. A D gene is named only where the DNA matches it firmly. Size is omitted from some rows. Given values are once, few, many or a class for expanded clones.

TRBV19,.,.,TRBJ2-6,TGTGCCAGTAGTATAGGCAGGGGTAGATCTGGGGCCAACGTCCTGACTTTC,CASSIGRGRSGANVLTF
TRBV20-1,.,.,TRBJ2-5,TGCAGTGCTAGTGTTCGGGGGGAGACCCAGTACTTC,CSASVRGETQYF
TRBV7-2,.,.,TRBJ1-1,TGTGCCAGCAGCGGGGGGTACACTGAAGCTTTCTTT,CASSGGYTEAFF
TRBV15,.,.,TRBJ2-1,TGTGCCACCAGCAGGGCCCTTAGGGGATCGTCCTACAATGAGCAGTTCTTC,CATSRALRGSSYNEQFF
TRBV7-2,.,.,TRBJ1-5,TGTGCCAGCAGCTTGGCAGGTAGCAATCAGCCCCAGCATTTT,CASSLAGSNQPQHF
TRBV7-6,few,TRBD2,TRBJ2-2,TGTGCCAGCAGCCGACTAGCGGGAGTGGAGGGGGAGCTGTTTTTT,CASSRLAGVEGELFF
TRBV4-1,.,TRBD2,TRBJ2-3,TGCGCCAGCGGACCTAGCGGAGAGACAGATACGCAGTATTTT,CASGPSGETDTQYF
TRBV6-2/TRBV6-3,few,TRBD1,TRBJ1-2,TGTGCCAGCAGTTACGACAGGGGGTTTGGCTACACCTTC,CASSYDRGFGYTF
TRBV11-3,.,TRBD2,TRBJ2-2,TGTGCCAGCAGCTTAGAGACTAGCGGCTATATGAACACCGGGGAGCTGTTTTTT,CASSLETSGYMNTGELFF
TRBV5-1,.,.,TRBJ2-5,TGCGCCAGCAGCCCTCGACCGAGGGATATTGGAGTTAGAGAGACCCAGTACTTC,CASSPRPRDIGVRETQYF
TRBV13,.,TRBD1,TRBJ1-2,TGTGCCAGCAGCCGACAGGGTTACTATGGCTACACCTTC,CASSRQGYYGYTF
TRBV19,.,TRBD1,TRBJ1-1,TGTGCCAGTAGTATAGAAGGGGGCAGGGGCACTGAAGCTTTCTTT,CASSIEGGRGTEAFF
TRBV11-3,few,.,TRBJ2-3,TGTGCCAGCAGCCGGTCCCGATTAGATACGCAGTATTTT,CASSRSRLDTQYF
TRBV9,.,TRBD2,TRBJ2-3,TGTGCCAGCAGCGTAGTGGGCGGGAGGGCTGCAGATACGCAGTATTTT,CASSVVGGRAADTQYF
TRBV12-3/TRBV12-4,few,.,TRBJ1-2,TGTGCCAGCAGTTTCGGCAGGGGCTATGGCTACACCTTC,CASSFGRGYGYTF
TRBV6-5,.,.,TRBJ2-1,TGTGCCAGCAGTTACTCTCGGGTATACAATGAGCAGTTCTTC,CASSYSRVYNEQFF
TRBV19,.,.,TRBJ1-5,TGTGCCAGTAGTATAGTGAGGGGGTGGAGGAATCAGCCCCAGCATTTT,CASSIVRGWRNQPQHF
TRBV25-1,.,TRBD1,TRBJ2-1,TGTGCCAGCAGGGGGCAGACAGGGAGTTACAATGAGCAGTTCTTC,CASRGQTGSYNEQFF
TRBV5-4,.,TRBD2,TRBJ2-1,TGTGCCAGCAGGCCCGGGACTAGCGAAGACAATGAGCAGTTCTTC,CASRPGTSEDNEQFF
TRBV6-5,once,TRBD1,TRBJ2-7,TGTGCCAGCGGGTTGACAGGACAGGTCTACGAGCAGTACTTC,CASGLTGQVYEQYF
TRBV5-1,.,.,TRBJ2-2,TGCGCCAGCAGCTCCCGGGACAAGAACACCGGGGAGCTGTTTTTT,CASSSRDKNTGELFF
TRBV11-3,.,.,TRBJ1-2,TGTGCCAGCAGCGTAAATCTACAGGGTCATGGCTACACCTTC,CASSVNLQGHGYTF
TRBV29-1,.,TRBD2,TRBJ2-1,TGCAGCGTTGTTGGTTTGGTGGGACTAGTATTAAGTGAGCAGTTCTTC,CSVVGLVGLVLSEQFF